The following is a TCR beta chain sequence with its context. The sample originates from a study of blood T cell repertoires in COVID-19. Study processing details: Researchers report that nucleated cell counts were estimated from reference gene primer amplification. Only in-frame clones appear in the TCRdb table, and some are missing; sequencing was by immunoSEQ multiplex PCR. That table is the source of V, J and clone size, and D and trimming were worked out from the DNA. Among roughly 200,000 clones listed, around three quarters were seen once. The sample consisted of peripheral blood. This clonotype originated in a woman in her seventies with acute or convalescent COVID-19.

The CDR3 spells CASGLGSGRAWQFF. The CDR3 bases are TGTGCTAGTGGTTTGGGTAGCGGGAGGGCCTGGCAGTTCTTC. The chain has TRBV12-5 and TRBJ2-1, with TRBD2 identical over 11 bases. Germline trimming cut 1 base from V and 12 bases from J; bases unmatched to any gene: 5. CDR3 size: 14 residues. Per germline, CDR1 LGHNT and CDR2 FRNRAP.